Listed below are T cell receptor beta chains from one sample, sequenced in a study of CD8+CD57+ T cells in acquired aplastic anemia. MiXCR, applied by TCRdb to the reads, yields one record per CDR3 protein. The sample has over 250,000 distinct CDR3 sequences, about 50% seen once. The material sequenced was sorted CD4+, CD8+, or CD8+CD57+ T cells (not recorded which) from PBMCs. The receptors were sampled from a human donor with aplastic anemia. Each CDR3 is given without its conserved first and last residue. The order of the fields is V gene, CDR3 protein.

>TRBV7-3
ASSEVASGIRTDTQY
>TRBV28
ASSLGAWTEAF
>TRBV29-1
SVEVYTNYGYT
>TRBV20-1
SANAGGSYEQY
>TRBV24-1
ATSDSRRNLPQH
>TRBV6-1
ASSERGAGRTEAF
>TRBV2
ATRETVTSYEQY
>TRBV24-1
ATSEAPLSEQF
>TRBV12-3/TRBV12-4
ASTSSGQRYQETQY
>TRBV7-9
ASSSQREVYEQY
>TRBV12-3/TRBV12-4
ASRLSGGAVLETQY
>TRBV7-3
ASSLGDYTEAF
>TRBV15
ATSRDPRGNGQF
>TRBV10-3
AISMGDRGLNTEAF
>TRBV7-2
ASIGQASDTQY
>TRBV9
ASRQGLDEQF
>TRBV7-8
ASSLRDRESGELF
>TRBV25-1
ASSGQGWETQY
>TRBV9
ASSVDAGGYT
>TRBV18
ASSRGETEPQH
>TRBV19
ASSGRQAAQAF
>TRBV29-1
SVRQMNTEAF
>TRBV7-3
ASSQETLSYEQY
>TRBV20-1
SARDSNSGRLTDTQY
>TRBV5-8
ASSLGPGGSYGYT
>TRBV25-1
ASSEFIGSGELF
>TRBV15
ATSNGPRGDTQY
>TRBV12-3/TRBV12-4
ASRRLAGANEQY
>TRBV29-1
SARQGDEQF
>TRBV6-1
ASSEAERSYEQY
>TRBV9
ASSSLPTGYNEQF
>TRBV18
ASSPPGGRRETQY
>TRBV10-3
ASSDPHQPQH